This T cell receptor beta chain was captured in a study of cytomegalovirus exposure and HLA in healthy donors. Clones were read by immunoSEQ multiplex PCR, and TCRdb kept only the in-frame ones, dropping some. The sample has roughly 68,000 clones; about 89% are singletons. The germline gives CDR1 SNHLY, CDR2 FYNNEI. The CDR3 contains 16 residues. V was pared by 4 bases and J by 3 bases, with 15 bases between. Sample: PBMCs. The J gene is TRBJ1-4, the V gene TRBV2, with D maybe TRBD1 (6 bases). The receptor was derived from a woman between 18 and 29 years old in good health and CMV-seronegative. Here the CDR3 reads CASSVTGILANEKLFF. CDR3 nucleotides: TGTGCCAGCAGTGTAACAGGGATTTTAGCTAATGAAAAACTGTTTTTT.